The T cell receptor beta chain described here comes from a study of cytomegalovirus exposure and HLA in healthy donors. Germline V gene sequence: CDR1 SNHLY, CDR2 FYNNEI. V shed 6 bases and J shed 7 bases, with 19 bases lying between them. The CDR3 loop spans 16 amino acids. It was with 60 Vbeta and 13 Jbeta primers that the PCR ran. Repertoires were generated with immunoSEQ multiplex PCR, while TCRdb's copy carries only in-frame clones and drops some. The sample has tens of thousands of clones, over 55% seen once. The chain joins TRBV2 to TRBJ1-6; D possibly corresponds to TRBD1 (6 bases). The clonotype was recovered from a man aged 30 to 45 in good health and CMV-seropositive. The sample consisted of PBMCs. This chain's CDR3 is CASRDRAGTFNSPLHF. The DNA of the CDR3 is TGTGCCAGCAGGGATAGAGCCGGGACATTCAATTCACCCCTCCACTTT.